This T cell receptor beta chain was identified in a study of T cell repertoires in cytomegalovirus infection. Whole-study context: Peptides in the study included HLA-C-restricted and HLA-B-restricted CMV epitopes. Public TCR beta signatures were indicative of both CMV infection and a matching HLA type. Broader study findings: Summed frequency of public TCR beta families distinguished CMV carriers with the relevant HLA. The ex vivo response showed dominance by HLA-C-restricted CMV-specific TCR beta clonotypes.

V gave up 0 bases and J gave up 0 bases, with 12 bases separating them. This CDR3 has 17 residues. The germline gives CDR1 LNHDA, CDR2 SQIVND (reference sequence). This clonotype occurred a few times. Its target is unknown. TCRdb analysed the reads with MiXCR anew, one entry per CDR3 protein. The sample includes about 770,000 distinct CDR3 sequences, just under 30% of them seen just once. The chain employs TRBV19 and TRBJ2-1; no firm D call. The sample here was cultured CD8+ T cells from PBMCs, taken from culture after CMV antigen stimulation. The TCR sequence derives from a human donor in good health (CMV status not recorded). Some clones in this sample may be carry-over from other donors' samples. CDR3 sequence: CASSIEVGPGSYNEQFF. The CDR3 DNA reads as TGTGCCAGTAGTATAGAGGTCGGTCCGGGCTCCTACAATGAGCAGTTCTTC.